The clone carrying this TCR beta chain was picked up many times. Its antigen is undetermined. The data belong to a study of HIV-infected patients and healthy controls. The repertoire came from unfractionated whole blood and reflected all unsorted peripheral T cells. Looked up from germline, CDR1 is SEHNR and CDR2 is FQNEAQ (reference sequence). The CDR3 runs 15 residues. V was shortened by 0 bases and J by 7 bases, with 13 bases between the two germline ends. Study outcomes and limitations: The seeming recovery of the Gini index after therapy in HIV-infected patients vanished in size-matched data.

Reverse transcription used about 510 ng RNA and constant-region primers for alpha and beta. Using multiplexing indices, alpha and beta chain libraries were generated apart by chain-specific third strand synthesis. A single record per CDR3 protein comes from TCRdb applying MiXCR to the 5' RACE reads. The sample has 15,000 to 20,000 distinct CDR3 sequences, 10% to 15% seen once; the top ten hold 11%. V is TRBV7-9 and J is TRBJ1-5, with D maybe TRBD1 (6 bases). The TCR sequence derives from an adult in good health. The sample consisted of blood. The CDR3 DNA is TGTGCCAGCAGCTTAGCGGCCGGACAGATCCAGCCCCAGCATTTT. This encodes CASSLAAGQIQPQHF.